This TCR beta chain emerged from a study of blood T cell repertoires in COVID-19 (dated by TCRdb to about 2020). Study-wide context: Collaborator samples came from the United States, Italy and Spain and covered acute and convalescent phases of COVID-19. The samples were drawn from the first 160 participants of the ongoing ImmuneRACE study and from over a thousand subjects provided by 6 global collaborators. Where available, HLA class I and class II types were obtained from metadata supplied by the sample provider rather than from assay-based typing. The repertoires were made available in a free public database intended to serve as a resource for research on the immune response to SARS-CoV-2. The sample metadata nearly always contained a de-identified subject ID, COVID-19 status, age in years and sex. The prospective study material was composed of cDNA or gDNA derived from T cells, B-cell-depleted T cells, or PBMCs. Subjects who had been exposed to COVID-19, were actively infected with it, or had recovered from it provided the deeply sampled blood TCRbeta repertoires that made up the dataset.

The research as a whole found: The quantity of clinical and demographic metadata differed by source and by participant and was supplied without curation.

TCRbeta CDR3 regions were amplified from genomic DNA using the immunoSEQ Assay, a bias-controlled multiplex PCR. The authors' pipeline ran thus. Within the assay, amplification of reference gene primers was used to estimate how many nucleated cells each sample contained. To quantify the absolute abundance of each unique TCRbeta CDR3 rearrangement, sequence reads were collapsed and filtered. For each sample, productive Simpson clonality was calculated as the square root of Simpson's diversity index across productive rearrangements. Sourced from immuneACCESS, this table was stored by TCRdb with only in-frame sequences that have V and J called. A share of the clones is absent; for the studies checked, an unresolved V gene accounts for under half, and the remainder has no known explanation. Clonal size and the V and J genes are those of that table, whereas D and trimming came from the DNA. This sample has a few hundred thousand clones in its table, and roughly 89% of those were observed once. The ten largest clones add up to around 15% of the sample.

A word on this clone: It lacks a known antigen. Per-base quality was not reported, and no clone a single base away is much larger than it.

Its CDR3 holds 13 amino acids, cysteine through phenylalanine. Of all the DNA, just the CDR3 is kept, 39 bases in frame from base 1. The germline V gene (reference sequence) gives CDR1 as LNHDA and CDR2 as SQIVND. The junction carries 9 bases between V and J, which are trimmed by 8 bases and 1 base respectively. Participants in the prospective study were aged about 18 to 89 years, lived in 20 to 25 United States geographic areas, and enrolled through a virtual design. In the prospective study, cohorts were assigned on the basis of participant-reported clinical history obtained from a screening survey and a study questionnaire. A participant counted as exposed if, within 2 weeks of entering the study, that participant had been in contact with someone who had a PCR-confirmed or clinician-diagnosed COVID-19 case. In the prospective study, mobile phlebotomists collected whole blood, serum and a nasopharyngeal or oropharyngeal swab from each participant. Participants in the prospective study had the option to provide additional blood draws and questionnaires over a roughly two-month period. Prospective study blood samples were shipped either frozen or at room temperature before DNA extraction.

The rearranged chain carries TRBV19 and TRBJ2-1; the D segment cannot be called with confidence. This clonotype was sampled from a man under 40 who had been exposed to COVID-19. The sequencing input was PBMCs or T cells enriched from blood (not recorded which). The CDR3 loop reads CASRSSSYNEQFF. The DNA sequence is TGTGCCAGTCGTTCCTCTTCCTACAATGAGCAGTTCTTC.